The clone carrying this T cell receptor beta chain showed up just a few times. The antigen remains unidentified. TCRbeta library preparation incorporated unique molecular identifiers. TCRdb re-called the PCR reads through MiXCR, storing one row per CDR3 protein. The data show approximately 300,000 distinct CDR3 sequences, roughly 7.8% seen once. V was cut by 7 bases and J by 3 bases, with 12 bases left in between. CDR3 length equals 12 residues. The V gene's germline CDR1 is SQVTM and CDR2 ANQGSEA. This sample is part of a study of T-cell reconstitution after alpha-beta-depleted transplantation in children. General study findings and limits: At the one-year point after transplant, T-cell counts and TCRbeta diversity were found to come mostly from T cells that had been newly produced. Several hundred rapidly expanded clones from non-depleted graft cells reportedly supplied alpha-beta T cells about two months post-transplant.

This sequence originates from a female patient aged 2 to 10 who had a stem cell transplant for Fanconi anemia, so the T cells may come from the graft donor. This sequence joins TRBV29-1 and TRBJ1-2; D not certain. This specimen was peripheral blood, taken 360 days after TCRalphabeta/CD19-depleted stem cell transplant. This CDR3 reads CSAAPWDYGYTF. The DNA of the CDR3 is TGCAGCGCCGCGCCCTGGGACTATGGCTACACCTTC.